The rows below give T cell receptor beta chains drawn from one sample of a study of blood T cell repertoires in COVID-19. Sequenced by immunoSEQ multiplex PCR; TCRdb stores in-frame clones only, minus some. The sample contains 150,000 to 200,000 clones, around 82% of which appear only once. The sample was PBMCs or T cells enriched from blood (not recorded which). The receptor source for this set is a woman aged 45-59 years with acute COVID-19. CDR3s include the opening cysteine and the closing phenylalanine or tryptophan. The order of the fields is V gene, CDR3 protein.

v_gene: TRBV19; CDR3aa: CASCLTGGNQPQHF
v_gene: TRBV7-2; CDR3aa: CASSSRTGNQPQHF
v_gene: TRBV7-3; CDR3aa: CASRTGNTGELFF
v_gene: TRBV4-2; CDR3aa: CASSYKGLAGGDTQYF
v_gene: TRBV7-3; CDR3aa: CASSLGGGGSPLHF
v_gene: TRBV29-1; CDR3aa: CSVVGQGADTIYF
v_gene: TRBV6-6; CDR3aa: CASSYNSGANVLTF
v_gene: TRBV2; CDR3aa: CASSVSFRETQYF
v_gene: TRBV11-1; CDR3aa: CASSQTGNSGNTIYF
v_gene: TRBV5-6; CDR3aa: CASSSVTVNYGYTF
v_gene: TRBV30; CDR3aa: CAGDRGLETQYF
v_gene: TRBV6-1; CDR3aa: CASSGTSGGPYNEQFF
v_gene: TRBV3-1/TRBV3-2; CDR3aa: CASSQAWTGGSTTQYF
v_gene: TRBV5-8; CDR3aa: CASSLENRGRVNTEAFF
v_gene: TRBV6-2/TRBV6-3; CDR3aa: CASSPGTSKKAEQFF
v_gene: TRBV28; CDR3aa: CASSLIQAGQPQHF
v_gene: TRBV19; CDR3aa: CASSAGGFFGDDQYF
v_gene: TRBV3-1/TRBV3-2; CDR3aa: CASSQGGRDGYTF
v_gene: TRBV7-6; CDR3aa: CASSLGRGDEKLFF
v_gene: TRBV24-1; CDR3aa: CAISGAGGTGELFF
v_gene: TRBV11-2; CDR3aa: CASSPGTEAFF
v_gene: TRBV5-1; CDR3aa: CASSIGGVRGNQPQHF
v_gene: TRBV9; CDR3aa: CASSVSGGGLQETQYF
v_gene: TRBV6-1; CDR3aa: CASREHVDRGDGYTF
v_gene: TRBV19; CDR3aa: CASSIVGGRANEKLFF
v_gene: TRBV6-4; CDR3aa: CASSDPLQTGDYGYTF
v_gene: TRBV7-9; CDR3aa: CASSLDRGAEGYTF
v_gene: TRBV29-1; CDR3aa: CSVAAGGSTDTQYF
v_gene: TRBV5-6; CDR3aa: CASSLGQEAFF
v_gene: TRBV5-1; CDR3aa: CASSQGTVIREETQYF
v_gene: TRBV12-3/TRBV12-4; CDR3aa: CAPQRGSPLHF
v_gene: TRBV5-1; CDR3aa: CASSLGGRGGVTDTQYF
v_gene: TRBV13; CDR3aa: CASSLREETANEKLFF
v_gene: TRBV7-9; CDR3aa: CASSPPGSGEQFF
v_gene: TRBV5-1; CDR3aa: CASSLALAGPTSTDTQYF
v_gene: TRBV9; CDR3aa: CASSANRVSGNTIYF
v_gene: TRBV28; CDR3aa: CASSLVRGPSPLHF
v_gene: TRBV28; CDR3aa: CASSLTGSRGPQHF
v_gene: TRBV27; CDR3aa: CASSSGLQGVSYTF
v_gene: TRBV3-1/TRBV3-2; CDR3aa: CASSWVTGSNEKLFF
v_gene: TRBV10-1; CDR3aa: CASTHGTYSGDTQYF
v_gene: TRBV2; CDR3aa: CASSITGYSNQPQHF